These T cell receptor beta chains were read from a single sample in a study of vaccination effects on CD4 cells after COVID-19. The assay was immunoSEQ multiplex PCR, and TCRdb's table has in-frame clones only and misses some. The sample consists of some 41,000 clones, 70% to 80% of them appearing once. No antigens are known for them. Sequencing used CD4+ T cells from PBMCs cultured with SARS-CoV-2 spike peptides, obtained before COVID-19 vaccination. The receptors derive from a human donor who received a COVID-19 vaccine. CDR3s include the opening cysteine and the closing phenylalanine or tryptophan. Each record gives: D gene, V gene, clone size, J gene, CDR3 DNA, CDR3 protein. The D gene is left open where the match is weak. Clone size is stated in some rows and not others, as once, few, many or a class when expanded.

D gene: -; V gene: TRBV5-4; clone size: -; J gene: TRBJ1-3; CDR3 DNA: TGTGCCAGCAGCTTGGAACGGGGGCCGGGAAACACCATATATTTT; CDR3 protein: CASSLERGPGNTIYF
D gene: TRBD1; V gene: TRBV19; clone size: once; J gene: TRBJ1-2; CDR3 DNA: TGTGCCAGTAGTATAAGGTTTCCGGGAGGGGGCGCTCGAGGCTACACCTTC; CDR3 protein: CASSIRFPGGGARGYTF
D gene: -; V gene: TRBV4-1; clone size: -; J gene: TRBJ2-5; CDR3 DNA: TGCGCCAGCAGCCAAGAAGGGCAGCAAGAGACCCAGTACTTC; CDR3 protein: CASSQEGQQETQYF
D gene: -; V gene: TRBV2; clone size: few; J gene: TRBJ1-5; CDR3 DNA: TGTGCCAGCAGTGCTTCGGGGTTTGGGGGGAATCAGCCCCAGCATTTT; CDR3 protein: CASSASGFGGNQPQHF
D gene: TRBD2; V gene: TRBV6-5; clone size: -; J gene: TRBJ2-3; CDR3 DNA: TGTGCCAGCAGGCGGGCGGGGGGGCGGACAGATACGCAGTATTTT; CDR3 protein: CASRRAGGRTDTQYF
D gene: TRBD1; V gene: TRBV7-9; clone size: -; J gene: TRBJ2-5; CDR3 DNA: TGTGCCAGCAGCTTAGAGGGACAGGGAGAGACCCAGTACTTC; CDR3 protein: CASSLEGQGETQYF
D gene: -; V gene: TRBV12-3/TRBV12-4; clone size: few; J gene: TRBJ1-2; CDR3 DNA: TGTGCCAGCAGTTTAAAGGGGTCCTATGGCTACACCTTC; CDR3 protein: CASSLKGSYGYTF
D gene: -; V gene: TRBV5-1; clone size: -; J gene: TRBJ1-2; CDR3 DNA: TGCGCCAGCAGCTTGGGCCCGGGGGGGTACGACTATGGCTACACCTTC; CDR3 protein: CASSLGPGGYDYGYTF
D gene: -; V gene: TRBV24-1; clone size: -; J gene: TRBJ2-2; CDR3 DNA: TGTGCCACCAGTGACCCCCACTCCCCCGCCGGGGAGCTGTTTTTT; CDR3 protein: CATSDPHSPAGELFF
D gene: -; V gene: TRBV20-1; clone size: -; J gene: TRBJ1-3; CDR3 DNA: TGCAGTGCTGGGACGGGGGACACCATATATTTT; CDR3 protein: CSAGTGDTIYF
D gene: TRBD1; V gene: TRBV19; clone size: -; J gene: TRBJ1-2; CDR3 DNA: TGTGCCAGTAGAAGCGTATTGGGACAGCTCTCCTCCTTTAACTATGGCTACACCTTC; CDR3 protein: CASRSVLGQLSSFNYGYTF
D gene: -; V gene: TRBV19; clone size: -; J gene: TRBJ1-1; CDR3 DNA: TGTGCCTCAAGGGAAGGGTTGATGAACACTGAAGCTTTCTTT; CDR3 protein: CASREGLMNTEAFF
D gene: -; V gene: TRBV5-1; clone size: -; J gene: TRBJ1-1; CDR3 DNA: TGCGCCAGCGGAATGGACGCCACGAACACTGAAGCTTTCTTT; CDR3 protein: CASGMDATNTEAFF
D gene: -; V gene: TRBV5-1; clone size: -; J gene: TRBJ2-2; CDR3 DNA: TGCGCCAGCAGCAAGGAGGGGGGTGGCACCGGGGAGCTGTTTTTT; CDR3 protein: CASSKEGGGTGELFF
D gene: -; V gene: TRBV19; clone size: -; J gene: TRBJ1-1; CDR3 DNA: TGTGCCAGTAGCCCACTAGAATCCTGGGGTCCATCCACTGAAGCTTTCTTT; CDR3 protein: CASSPLESWGPSTEAFF
D gene: -; V gene: TRBV2; clone size: -; J gene: TRBJ2-3; CDR3 DNA: TGTGCCAGCGAAGCTGATCCGCCAGATACGCAGTATTTT; CDR3 protein: CASEADPPDTQYF
D gene: -; V gene: TRBV10-3; clone size: -; J gene: TRBJ2-5; CDR3 DNA: TGTGCCACCCTAGCCCGGGACCTAGAGACCCAGTACTTC; CDR3 protein: CATLARDLETQYF
D gene: -; V gene: TRBV3-1/TRBV3-2; clone size: -; J gene: TRBJ2-3; CDR3 DNA: TGTGCCAGCAGCCAAATGACAGGCACAGATACGCAGTATTTT; CDR3 protein: CASSQMTGTDTQYF
D gene: -; V gene: TRBV6-2/TRBV6-3; clone size: once; J gene: TRBJ1-4; CDR3 DNA: TGTGCCAGCAGTCCCCAACCGATCTCCGACGGGGCTGAAAAACTGTTTTTT; CDR3 protein: CASSPQPISDGAEKLFF